The count of the clone carrying this T cell receptor (beta chain) is one. The antigen remains undetermined. These data come from a study of breast tumors, draining lymph nodes, adjacent tissues. Study observations and caveats: Compared with lymph nodes, tumors were less diverse; compared with nontumor tissue, more. Most tumor T cells seemingly derive from lymph node, then expand in tumor. That most tumor T cells come from lymph nodes remained unproven.

The CDR3 runs to 15 residues. V lost 5 bases and J lost 7, with 20 bases in between. CDR1 is SGHTA, CDR2 FQGNSA, per germline. TCRdb re-derived calls from the multiplex PCR reads in MiXCR, one entry per CDR3 protein. The sample consists of some 53,000 distinct CDR3 sequences, about 40% of them appearing once. The receptor was derived from a female donor with breast cancer. Some clones in this sample may be carry-over from other donors' samples. V gene TRBV7-2 combines with J gene TRBJ2-5; a weak D match, TRBD1 (6 bases). Material for sequencing was breast tumor tissue. The CDR3 sequence is CASSPWATRGGTQYF. The CDR3 coding sequence is TGTGCCAGCAGCCCGTGGGCTACAAGAGGGGGGACCCAGTACTTC.